Each of the 24 T cell receptor beta chains below was sequenced from the same sample in a study of metastatic and nonmetastatic thyroid tumors. TCRdb recomputed clones from the PCR reads via MiXCR. The sample holds approximately 90,000 clones, 8.6% seen once. No patient had received any treatment before thyroid surgery. The sample was blood. These receptors were taken from a female donor with papillary thyroid cancer or a benign thyroid nodule (not recorded which). Some clones in this sample may be carry-over from other donors' samples.

As to this clone: A read error may explain this, as a much larger clone is one base away. Other nucleotide sequences in the sample specify the same CDR3. The rearrangement links TRBV5-1 to TRBJ1-4; possibly TRBD1 for D (5 bases). Trimming removed 6 bases at V and 5 bases at J, with 14 bases between. Looked up from germline, CDR1 is SGHRS and CDR2 is YFSETQ. The CDR3 length is 14 residues. The CDR3 protein is CASTVSGGNEKLFF. The CDR3 bases are TGCGCCAGCACCGTGTCTGGGGGAAATGAAAAACTGTTTTTT. Looking up the rest from reference TRBV5-1 and TRBJ1-4 gives the full variable domain: KAGVTQTPRYLIKTRGQQVTLSCSPISGHRSVSWYQQTPGQGLQFLFEYFSETQRNKGNFPGRFSGRQFSNSRSEMNVSTLELGDSALYLCASTVSGGNEKLFFGSGTQLSVL.

The chain recombines TRBV5-4 with TRBJ2-7; D call uncertain. Trimming cost V 3 bases and J 5 bases, with 12 bases left between them. The CDR3 is 13 residues long. Germline values: CDR1 SGHNT, CDR2 YYREEE (reference sequence). This CDR3 is CASSSPISDEQYF. In nucleotides, the CDR3 is TGTGCCAGCAGCTCGCCGATTTCCGACGAGCAGTACTTC.

This clone was seen many times. The chain carries TRBV6-5 and TRBJ1-2, with 7 nucleotides matching TRBD1. From germline, CDR1 is MNHEY and CDR2 SVGAGI. J was trimmed by 2 bases and V by 2 bases; bases with no gene match: 5. There are 15 residues in the CDR3. CDR3 bases: TGTGCCAGCAGTTACAGTGGACAGGCAAACTATGGCTACACCTTC. Protein product: CASSYSGQANYGYTF.

This clone appeared many times. The chain joins TRBV12-3 or TRBV12-4 to TRBJ1-2, with 7 bases fitting TRBD1. V shed 5 bases and J 4 bases; nucleotides not matched to a gene: 7. The CDR3 has 14 residues. The CDR3 here is CASSPKTGRYGYTF. The CDR3, as DNA: TGTGCCAGCAGTCCGAAGACAGGGCGCTATGGCTACACCTTC.

The sample holds many counts of this clone. The rearrangement links TRBV7-9 to TRBJ1-4; TRBD1 aligns across 9 bases. J lost 5 bases, V lost 6 bases, and 7 bases had no gene match. The CDR3 consists of 15 residues. In germline, CDR1 is SEHNR, CDR2 FQNEAQ (reference sequence). This CDR3 reads CASRPGQGINEKLFF. The CDR3 DNA sequence: TGTGCCAGCAGACCCGGACAGGGGATCAATGAAAAACTGTTTTTT.

This clone was recorded many times. The chain employs TRBV7-6 and TRBJ1-1; no reliable D call. CDR1 SGHVS and CDR2 FNYEAQ come from the germline V gene. This CDR3 spans 13 amino acids. Trimming left V 7 bases short and J 3 bases short, with 12 bases between. CDR3 loop: CASTSDGDTEAFF. The CDR3 nucleotides are TGTGCCAGCACCAGCGACGGGGACACTGAAGCTTTCTTT.

This clone was seen ten or more times. The chain couples TRBV5-4 to TRBJ1-2; 9 bases fit TRBD1. Per germline, CDR1 SGHNT and CDR2 YYREEE (reference sequence). The CDR3 spans 16 residues. Losses at the gene ends were 0 bases for V and 3 bases for J; bases not matched to a gene: 6. CDR3 loop: CASSLGGQGADYGYTF. The DNA for the CDR3 is TGTGCCAGCAGCTTGGGGGGACAGGGTGCGGACTATGGCTACACCTTC.

This clone occurred many times. The rearrangement joins TRBV5-1 to TRBJ2-5, with 8 bases fitting TRBD2. This CDR3 comprises 13 residues. CDR1 and CDR2 from the germline V gene are SGHRS and YFSETQ. The J segment lost 4 bases and the V segment lost 2 bases, leaving 1 base of the junction unmatched. CDR3 DNA sequence: TGCGCCAGCAGCTTCGGGGGGGTAGAGACCCAGTACTTC. Protein sequence: CASSFGGVETQYF.

The chain uses TRBV11-2 and TRBJ2-3; 9 positions agree with TRBD1. The CDR3 contains 17 residues. Germline CDR1 reads SGHAT; CDR2 reads FQNNGV. Trimming took 3 bases from V and 7 from J; bases not matched to a gene: 14. CDR3 sequence: CASSFGIGGTGRNTQYF. CDR3 bases: TGTGCCAGCAGCTTTGGGATAGGGGGGACAGGGAGAAATACGCAGTATTTT.

This clone was recorded a few times. Germline and junction disagree at one end, which may indicate a read error. The rearrangement uses TRBV6-2 or TRBV6-3 and TRBJ2-3; 10 bases are a match to TRBD1. The CDR3 runs to 14 residues. Germline values: CDR1 MNHEY, CDR2 SVGEGT. The CDR3 nucleotides read TGTGTCAGCAGCGGGGACAGGGGAAGGGATACGCAGTATTTT. This codes for CVSSGDRGRDTQYF.

This clone was recorded at least ten times. The V call is TRBV5-8, the J call TRBJ1-3; no firm D call. This CDR3 comprises 16 residues. Looked up from germline, CDR1 is SGHTS and CDR2 is YDEGEE. V was shortened by 0 bases and J by 0 bases, with 10 bases between the two germline ends. The CDR3 coding sequence is TGTGCCAGCAGCTTGGGAGGGATTCCCTCTGGAAACACCATATATTTT. This translates into CASSLGGIPSGNTIYF.

This clone occurred many times. This chain connects TRBV24-1 to TRBJ1-1; D unclear. Germline CDR1 KGHDR, CDR2 SFDVKD. The CDR3 length is 13 residues. Trimming shortened V by 1 base and J by 5 bases, and 7 bases separated the two germline ends. CDR3 in amino acids: CATSDLGWTEAFF. DNA of the CDR3: TGTGCCACCAGTGATTTAGGGTGGACTGAAGCTTTCTTT.

This clone was observed many times. The chain combines TRBV7-9 with TRBJ2-3; D is ambiguous. CDR3 length: 14 residues. Germline CDR1 SEHNR, CDR2 FQNEAQ (reference sequence). V was pared by 0 bases and J by 4 bases, with 8 bases between. CDR3 nucleotides: TGTGCCAGCAGCTTAGCCTGGACGGCAGATACGCAGTATTTT. The encoded protein is CASSLAWTADTQYF. Complete variable domain (other parts from reference TRBV7-9 and TRBJ2-3): DTGVSQNPRHKITKRGQNVTFRCDPISEHNRLYWYRQTLGQGPEFLTYFQNEAQLEKSRLLSDRFSAERPKGSFSTLEIQRTEQGDSAMYLCASSLAWTADTQYFGPGTRLTVL.

This clone has just a few counts. This chain uses TRBV20-1 with TRBJ2-7, with TRBD1 identical over 8 bases. The junction had 5 bases not matched to a gene; V was cut back by 0 bases and J by 1 base. CDR3 length: 15 residues. Germline CDR1 DFQATT, CDR2 SNEGSKA (reference sequence). CDR3 DNA sequence: TGCAGTGCTAGAGATGGACAGGGATTATCCTACGAGCAGTACTTC. This sequence encodes CSARDGQGLSYEQYF.

This clone was found many times. The CDR3 DNA follows: TGCAGTGCTAGAGCCGGGACTAGCTTGATTAATGAGCAGTTCTTC. It specifies CSARAGTSLINEQFF. The V call is TRBV20-1, the J call TRBJ2-1, with 9 positions matching TRBD2. This CDR3 is 15 amino acids long. The junction had 8 bases not matched to a gene; V was cut back by 1 base and J by 7 bases. The germline gives CDR1 DFQATT, CDR2 SNEGSKA (reference sequence).

This clone has at least ten counts. This chain joins TRBV5-1 and TRBJ2-5; D might be TRBD2 (5 bases). The CDR3 has 12 amino acids. The germline CDR1 and CDR2 sequences are SGHRS and YFSETQ. V gave up 5 bases and J gave up 0 bases, with 5 bases separating them. In nucleotides, the CDR3 is TGCGCCAGCAGGAGGGACCAAGAGACCCAGTACTTC. Translation: CASRRDQETQYF.

This clone turned up a few times. A read error is possible here, since a much larger clone lies one base away. Other DNA sequences in this sample translate to the same CDR3. This chain joins TRBV10-2 and TRBJ1-3; no reliable D call. CDR3 size: 11 residues. The V end was cut by 8 bases, the J end by 4 bases, with 6 bases between. CDR1 WSHSY and CDR2 SAAADI come from the germline V gene. In DNA, the CDR3 is TGCGCCAGCGGTCCGGGAAACACCATATATTTT. It translates to CASGPGNTIYF.

This clone was seen a handful of times. The rearrangement uses TRBV7-2 and TRBJ2-7; D remains unclear. V shed 5 bases and J shed 4 bases, with 6 bases lying between them. This CDR3 is 11 amino acids long. Germline V gives CDR1 SGHTA, CDR2 FQGNSA. The DNA for the CDR3 is TGTGCCAGCAGCCCCAGATACGAGCAGTACTTC. Encoded protein: CASSPRYEQYF.

In its sample, this clone was seen many times. The chain couples TRBV28 to TRBJ1-2; D not resolved. The germline gives CDR1 MDHEN, CDR2 SYDVKM. V was pared by 5 bases and J by 3 bases, with 7 bases between. This CDR3 comprises 12 residues. CDR3 amino acids: CASSPGYYGYTF. The CDR3, as DNA: TGTGCCAGCAGTCCGGGTTACTATGGCTACACCTTC.

This clone has at least ten counts. The chain uses TRBV7-9 and TRBJ1-2; 7 nucleotides line up with TRBD1. CDR1 and CDR2 from the germline V gene are SEHNR and FQNEAQ (reference sequence). The CDR3 totals 15 residues. V dropped 5 bases and J dropped 3; count of bases not matched to a gene: 9. In nucleotides, the CDR3 is TGTGCCAGCAGCCAGAGGGGGCAGGCCGACTATGGCTACACCTTC. Its translation is CASSQRGQADYGYTF. The whole variable domain, filled in from reference TRBV7-9 and TRBJ1-2, reads DTGVSQNPRHKITKRGQNVTFRCDPISEHNRLYWYRQTLGQGPEFLTYFQNEAQLEKSRLLSDRFSAERPKGSFSTLEIQRTEQGDSAMYLCASSQRGQADYGYTFGSGTRLTVV.

This clone was recorded many times. This chain connects TRBV3-1 to TRBJ2-5; the match to TRBD2 covers 10 bases. Germline assignment: CDR1 LGHDT and CDR2 YNNKEL (reference sequence). The CDR3 loop spans 15 amino acids. After removal of 3 bases from V and 5 bases from J, the junction contained 6 bases not matched to a gene. The CDR3 spells CASSHSGGAGETQYF. The CDR3 coding sequence is TGTGCCAGCAGCCACAGCGGGGGGGCTGGGGAGACCCAGTACTTC.

Comment on this clone: Just one base apart from a much larger clone, this may be a read error. This chain connects TRBV10-2 to TRBJ1-6; the D gene is possibly TRBD1 (5 bases). Germline V gene data show CDR1 as WSHSY and CDR2 as SAAADI. Trimming took off 3 bases at V and 10 bases at J, with 16 bases between the two ends. The length of the CDR3 is 15 residues. CDR3 DNA: TGCGCCAGCAGTGAAACTCAAAAGGGGCGCTCACCCCTCCACTTT. Amino acid sequence: CASSETQKGRSPLHF.

Ten or more counts support this clone. The V call is TRBV10-2, the J call TRBJ1-6; D is perhaps TRBD1 (6 bases). V gave up 8 bases and J gave up 6 bases, with 14 bases separating them. The CDR3 contains 14 residues. Germline loops: CDR1 WSHSY, CDR2 SAAADI. DNA for the CDR3: TGCGCCAGCGGCCAGGGGAGGGGTAATTCACCCCTCCACTTT. Protein: CASGQGRGNSPLHF.

Regarding this clone: Given a much more abundant clone one base away, this may be a read error. V is TRBV7-6 and J is TRBJ2-5; 12 bases map to TRBD2. This CDR3 region has 19 residues. Per germline, CDR1 SGHVS and CDR2 FNYEAQ. CDR3 loop: CASSLGLLAGGPEQETEYF. CDR3 sequence (DNA): TGTGCCAGCAGCTTAGGTTTGCTAGCGGGGGGGCCCGAGCAAGAGACCGAGTACTTC.